This TCR beta chain was retrieved from a study of cytotoxic CD8 clonotypes in ibrutinib-treated CLL. Germline V CDR1 and CDR2: MNHEY, SVGAGI. V lost 5 bases and J lost 0, with 10 bases in between. This CDR3 region has 14 residues. Note on this clone: What it binds is not known.

Here immunoSEQ multiplex PCR was the method, and the copy in TCRdb shows in-frame clones only, minus some. This table holds roughly 53,000 clones, roughly 54% found once. Overall study results and limits: Once treatment began, public clonotypes, which were uncommon, contracted or stayed stable. Clonality was higher at ibrutinib response and returned toward baseline at progression. Sampling times (in sustained-remission versus progressing patients) were not the same.

The clonotype comes from a human donor with chronic lymphocytic leukemia. The input for sequencing was PBMCs, taken at disease progression, from a patient treated with ibrutinib. The rearrangement joins TRBV6-5 to TRBJ1-2; maybe TRBD1 (6 bases). The CDR3 loop is CASSQDRPNYGYTF. Here the CDR3 DNA reads TGTGCCAGCAGTCAGGACAGACCTAACTATGGCTACACCTTC.